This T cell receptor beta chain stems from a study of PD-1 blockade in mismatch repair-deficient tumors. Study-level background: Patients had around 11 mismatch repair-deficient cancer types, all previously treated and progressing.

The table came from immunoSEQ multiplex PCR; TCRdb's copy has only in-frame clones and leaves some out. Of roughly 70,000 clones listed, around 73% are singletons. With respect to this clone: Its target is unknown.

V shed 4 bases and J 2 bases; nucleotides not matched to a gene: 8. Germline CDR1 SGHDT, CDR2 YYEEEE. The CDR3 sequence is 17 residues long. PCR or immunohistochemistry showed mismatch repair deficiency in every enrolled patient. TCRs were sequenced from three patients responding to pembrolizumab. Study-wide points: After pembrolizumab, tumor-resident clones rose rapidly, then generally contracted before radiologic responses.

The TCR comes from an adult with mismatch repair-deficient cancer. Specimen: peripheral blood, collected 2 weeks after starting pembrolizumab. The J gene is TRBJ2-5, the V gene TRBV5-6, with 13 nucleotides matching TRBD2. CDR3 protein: CASSPRTSGSKQETQYF. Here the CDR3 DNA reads TGTGCCAGCAGCCCCCGGACTAGCGGGAGTAAACAAGAGACCCAGTACTTC.